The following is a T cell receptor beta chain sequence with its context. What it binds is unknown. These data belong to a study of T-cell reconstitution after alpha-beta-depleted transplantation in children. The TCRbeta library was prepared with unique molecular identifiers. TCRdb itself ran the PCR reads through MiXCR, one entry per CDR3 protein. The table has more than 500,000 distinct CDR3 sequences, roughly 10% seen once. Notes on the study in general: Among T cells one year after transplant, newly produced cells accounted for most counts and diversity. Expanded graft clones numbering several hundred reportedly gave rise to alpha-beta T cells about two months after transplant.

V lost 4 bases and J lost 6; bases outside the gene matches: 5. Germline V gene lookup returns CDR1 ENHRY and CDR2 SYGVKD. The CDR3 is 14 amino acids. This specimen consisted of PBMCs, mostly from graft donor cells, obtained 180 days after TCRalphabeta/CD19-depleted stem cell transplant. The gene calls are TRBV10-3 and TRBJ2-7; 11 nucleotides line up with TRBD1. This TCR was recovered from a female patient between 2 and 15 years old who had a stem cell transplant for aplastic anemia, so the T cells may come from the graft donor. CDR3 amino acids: CAISGIGTGGEQYF. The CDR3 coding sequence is TGTGCCATCAGTGGCATCGGGACAGGGGGCGAGCAGTACTTC.